The TCR beta chain under discussion was sequenced for a study of T cell responses to AZD1222 COVID-19 vaccine. TCRdb's table, derived via immunoSEQ multiplex PCR, lists solely in-frame clones and lacks some. The data hold fewer than 120,000 clones, with around 92% observed a single time. The junction had 11 bases not matched to a gene; V was cut back by 10 bases and J by 3 bases. The CDR3 runs to 15 residues. Germline CDR1 MNHEY, CDR2 SVGAGI. This clonotype was obtained from an adult in good health. The chain recombines TRBV6-5 with TRBJ1-5; 8 bases are shared with TRBD1. The source was peripheral blood, collected on day 0 of AZD1222 vaccination. The CDR3 region has the DNA TGTGCCACCAGATCAGGGGGCCTATCCAATCAGCCCCAGCATTTT. It yields the protein CATRSGGLSNQPQHF.